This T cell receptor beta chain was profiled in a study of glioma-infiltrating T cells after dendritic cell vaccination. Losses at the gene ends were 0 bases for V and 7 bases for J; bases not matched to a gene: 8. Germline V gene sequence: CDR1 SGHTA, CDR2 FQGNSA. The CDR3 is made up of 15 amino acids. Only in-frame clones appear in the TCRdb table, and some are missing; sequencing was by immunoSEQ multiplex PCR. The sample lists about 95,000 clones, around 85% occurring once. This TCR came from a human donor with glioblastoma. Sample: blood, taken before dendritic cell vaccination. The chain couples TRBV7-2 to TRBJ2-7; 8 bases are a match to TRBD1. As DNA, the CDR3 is TGTGCCAGCAGCTTAGCCCGGACAGGGATGGGGGAGCAGTACTTC. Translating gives CASSLARTGMGEQYF.